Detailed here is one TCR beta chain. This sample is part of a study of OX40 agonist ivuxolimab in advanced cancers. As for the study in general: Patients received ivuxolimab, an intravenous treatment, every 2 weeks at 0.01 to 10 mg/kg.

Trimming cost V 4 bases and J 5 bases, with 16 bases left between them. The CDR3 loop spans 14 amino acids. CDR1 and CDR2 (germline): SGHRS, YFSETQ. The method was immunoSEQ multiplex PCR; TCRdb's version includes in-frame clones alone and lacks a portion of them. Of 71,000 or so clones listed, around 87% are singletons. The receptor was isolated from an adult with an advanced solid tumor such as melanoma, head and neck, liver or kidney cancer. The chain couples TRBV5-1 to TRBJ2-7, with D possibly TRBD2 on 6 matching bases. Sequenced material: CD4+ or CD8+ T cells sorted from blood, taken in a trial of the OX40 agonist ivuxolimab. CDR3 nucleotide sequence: TGCGCCAGCAGCGCTACTAGCTCCCCCGACGAGCAGTACTTC. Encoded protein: CASSATSSPDEQYF.